What follows are 30 T cell receptor beta chains derived from one specimen sequenced in a study of T-cell memory formation after mild COVID-19. One entry per CDR3 protein, called by TCRdb with MiXCR from the 5' RACE reads. This repertoire shows some 270,000 distinct CDR3 sequences, 15% found once; its top ten account for 2% to 2.5%. Sequences were obtained from PBMCs or a T cell subset sorted from them (not recorded which). Source of these receptors: an adult woman who had mild COVID-19 (a few samples of this study predate the infection). Cell type and time point are not known.

The table lists this clonotype with a few counts. The chain combines TRBV20-1 with TRBJ1-5; the D is unclear. Per germline, CDR1 DFQATT and CDR2 SNEGSKA (reference sequence). This CDR3 comprises 12 residues. The V end was cut by 8 bases, the J end by 1 base, with 9 bases between. The CDR3 sequence is CSTRVSNQPQHF. The CDR3 DNA sequence: TGCAGTACCCGGGTGAGCAATCAGCCCCAGCATTTT.

This chain connects TRBV7-9 to TRBJ2-1; the match to TRBD2 covers 7 bases. CDR1 is SEHNR, CDR2 FQNEAQ, per germline (reference sequence). With 7 bases clipped from V and 7 bases from J, the junction kept 13 bases outside the gene matches. The CDR3 runs 15 residues. The CDR3 DNA reads as TGTGCCAGCACCCGATTCCGGGGGGAAGTGAATGAGCAGTTCTTC. It specifies CASTRFRGEVNEQFF.

This clonotype has more than one count but fewer than ten. This chain connects TRBV7-2 to TRBJ2-1; D is uncertain. The CDR3 sequence is 13 residues long. The germline V gene has CDR1 SGHTA and CDR2 FQGNSA. The V end was cut by 3 bases, the J end by 7 bases, with 10 bases between. Here the CDR3 DNA reads TGTGCCAGCAGCTTCTTGCCCATAAATGAGCAGTTCTTC. This sequence encodes CASSFLPINEQFF.

The chain couples TRBV6-6 to TRBJ2-7; maybe TRBD2 (6 bases). Trimming cost V 8 bases and J 6 bases, with 20 bases left between them. The germline CDR1 and CDR2 sequences are MNHNY and SVGAGI (reference sequence). This CDR3 comprises 14 residues. CDR3 residues: CASHLSRDFVEQYF. The CDR3, as DNA: TGTGCCAGCCACCTGTCCCGGGACTTCGTCGAGCAGTACTTC.

This clonotype occurred a few times. V gene TRBV19 combines with J gene TRBJ2-4; D possibly corresponds to TRBD1 (6 bases). The CDR3 spans 14 residues. The germline V gene has CDR1 LNHDA and CDR2 SQIVND (reference sequence). Between the trimmed V and J ends, which lost 6 bases and 0 bases, there was a span of 9 bases. CDR3 residues: CASRPGEAKNIQYF. CDR3 sequence (DNA): TGTGCCAGTAGGCCAGGGGAAGCCAAAAACATTCAGTACTTC.

This clonotype showed up many times. The chain joins TRBV7-9 to TRBJ2-5; D remains ambiguous. CDR1 SEHNR and CDR2 FQNEAQ come from the germline V gene (reference sequence). Trimming left V 1 base short and J 5 bases short, with 8 bases between. The CDR3 extends over 13 amino acids. CDR3 DNA sequence: TGTGCCAGCAGCTTAGGGACGACCGAGACCCAGTACTTC. It encodes CASSLGTTETQYF.

This rearrangement joins TRBV20-1 to TRBJ1-2; D may be TRBD1 (6 bases). Germline V gene data show CDR1 as DFQATT and CDR2 as SNEGSKA (reference sequence). The CDR3 runs to 13 residues. Trimming left V 3 bases short and J 7 bases short, with 15 bases between. The CDR3 coding sequence is TGCAGTGCTAGGGCAGGGGTGTTGAGTGGCTACACCTTC. Translating it yields CSARAGVLSGYTF.

J is TRBJ2-5 and V is TRBV7-7; perhaps TRBD2 as D (6 bases). Germline CDR1 is SSHAT and CDR2 is FNYEAQ (reference sequence). This CDR3 comprises 15 residues. Trimming pared 5 bases from V and 5 bases from J, leaving 18 bases between. The CDR3 bases are TGTGCCAGCAGCCGGGGCGGGGTTGATGCGGAGACCCAGTACTTC. This sequence encodes CASSRGGVDAETQYF. Complete variable domain (other parts from reference TRBV7-7 and TRBJ2-5): GAGVSQSPRYKVTKRGQDVTLRCDPISSHATLYWYQQALGQGPEFLTYFNYEAQPDKSGLPSDRFSAERPEGSISTLTIQRTEQRDSAMYRCASSRGGVDAETQYFGPGTRLLVL.

The genes are TRBV7-3 and TRBJ2-5; possible D gene TRBD2, 6 bases. Trimming left V 1 base short and J 1 base short, with 10 bases between. The CDR3 totals 15 residues. Germline lookup yields CDR1 SGHTA and CDR2 FQGTGA. The CDR3 DNA is TGTGCCAGCAGCTTAAGGGACGGGAGCCAAGAGACCCAGTACTTC. Translating it yields CASSLRDGSQETQYF.

The genes are TRBV7-8 and TRBJ2-7; perhaps TRBD1 as D (6 bases). Germline loops: CDR1 SGHVS, CDR2 FQNEAQ. With 1 base removed from V and 6 bases from J, the gap between germline ends came to 7 bases. The CDR3 loop spans 12 amino acids. The CDR3 region is CASSLGRGEQYF. As DNA, the CDR3 is TGTGCCAGCAGCTTAGGCAGGGGCGAGCAGTACTTC. Complete variable domain (other parts from reference TRBV7-8 and TRBJ2-7): GAGVSQSPRYKVAKRGQDVALRCDPISGHVSLFWYQQALGQGPEFLTYFQNEAQLDKSGLPSDRFFAERPEGSVSTLKIQRTQQEDSAVYLCASSLGRGEQYFGPGTRLTVT.

This clonotype has only a few counts. The V gene is TRBV7-2, the J gene TRBJ2-5; D gene unclear. Between the trimmed V and J ends, which lost 1 base and 7 bases, there was a span of 16 bases. The CDR3 contains 15 residues. Germline V gene data show CDR1 as SGHTA and CDR2 as FQGNSA. CDR3 loop: CASSLGGPPVGTQYF. CDR3 nucleotides: TGTGCCAGCAGCTTAGGAGGCCCCCCCGTTGGGACCCAGTACTTC. The full variable domain, in which reference TRBV7-2 and TRBJ2-5 provide the parts outside the CDR3, is GAGVSQSPSNKVTEKGKDVELRCDPISGHTALYWYRQSLGQGLEFLIYFQGNSAPDKSGLPSDRFSAERTGGSVSTLTIQRTQQEDSAVYLCASSLGGPPVGTQYFGPGTRLLVL.

V and J are TRBV6-1 and TRBJ1-5, with D unresolved. V shed 7 bases and J shed 7 bases, with 17 bases lying between them. CDR3 size: 14 residues. Germline CDR1 reads MNHNS; CDR2 reads SASEGT. The DNA for the CDR3 is TGTGCCAGCACTGCGGTGCCTGAAGGGCAGCCCCAGCATTTT. As protein: CASTAVPEGQPQHF.

The chain combines TRBV5-1 with TRBJ2-7, with 10 bases aligning to TRBD1. The trim removed 4 bases at V and 5 bases at J, leaving 9 bases unmatched. The CDR3 has 15 residues. The germline V gene encodes CDR1 SGHRS and CDR2 YFSETQ. The CDR3 sequence: CASSARGQGLHEQYF. In nucleotides, the CDR3 is TGCGCCAGCAGCGCGCGGGGACAGGGGCTTCACGAGCAGTACTTC. Full variable domain (rest looked up from reference TRBV5-1 and TRBJ2-7): KAGVTQTPRYLIKTRGQQVTLSCSPISGHRSVSWYQQTPGQGLQFLFEYFSETQRNKGNFPGRFSGRQFSNSRSEMNVSTLELGDSALYLCASSARGQGLHEQYFGPGTRLTVT.

In this sample, this clonotype turned up a few times. This chain joins TRBV4-1 and TRBJ2-5, with 11 bases fitting TRBD2. CDR3 length: 17 amino acids. CDR1 and CDR2 from the germline V gene are MGHRA and YSYEKL. Trimming took 0 bases from V and 5 from J; bases not matched to a gene: 8. Written as DNA, the CDR3 is TGCGCCAGCAGCCAAGAACCTAGCGGGGGGATTCGGGAGACCCAGTACTTC. As protein: CASSQEPSGGIRETQYF.

The gene calls are TRBV12-3 or TRBV12-4 and TRBJ2-7, with no clear D. V shed 6 bases and J shed 5 bases, with 14 bases lying between them. This CDR3 is 13 amino acids long. The CDR3 DNA reads TGTGCCAGCAGACCGGGCCCTGCCGACGAGCAGTACTTC. This gives the protein CASRPGPADEQYF.

A few counts support this clonotype. The chain joins TRBV10-3 to TRBJ2-7, with 8 bases lining up with TRBD2. Germline V CDR1 and CDR2: ENHRY, SYGVKD. This CDR3 is 16 amino acids long. The J segment lost 2 bases and the V segment lost 10 bases, leaving 16 bases of the junction unmatched. CDR3 amino acids: CATKFDLSGDAYEQYF. CDR3 nucleotides: TGTGCCACCAAGTTCGACCTTAGCGGGGATGCCTACGAGCAGTACTTC.

This clonotype was found many times. The rearrangement links TRBV4-3 to TRBJ2-7; D is unresolved. CDR1 and CDR2 from the germline V gene are LGHNA and YSLEER. V lost 1 base to trimming and J lost 5 bases, with 12 bases between them. This CDR3 has 14 amino acids. This chain's CDR3 is CASSQGGGADEQYF. Here the CDR3 DNA reads TGCGCCAGCAGCCAAGGGGGTGGAGCTGACGAGCAGTACTTC.

The chain uses TRBV20-1 and TRBJ1-3; TRBD1 is a possible D gene (5 bases). V gave up 6 bases and J gave up 4 bases, with 13 bases separating them. This CDR3 is built from 13 residues. Looked up from germline, CDR1 is DFQATT and CDR2 is SNEGSKA (reference sequence). The CDR3 nucleotides are TGCAGTGCCGGGACCTCTCTAGGAAACACCATATATTTT. It specifies CSAGTSLGNTIYF.

The V call is TRBV15, the J call TRBJ2-1; possibly TRBD2 for D (5 bases). Germline lookup yields CDR1 LNHNV and CDR2 YYDKDF (reference sequence). The CDR3 length is 16 residues. V dropped 0 bases and J dropped 0 bases, with 9 bases sitting between them. The DNA of the CDR3 is TGTGCCACCAGCAGAGAATTAGCGCACTCCTACAATGAGCAGTTCTTC. Its translation is CATSRELAHSYNEQFF.

This clonotype was detected only a few times. CDR3 protein: CASGKSGSYEQYF. CDR3 in DNA: TGTGCCAGCGGCAAGTCCGGCTCCTACGAGCAGTACTTC. The rearrangement uses TRBV6-5 and TRBJ2-7, with D uncertain. Germline lookup yields CDR1 MNHEY and CDR2 SVGAGI. The CDR3 contains 13 residues. Trimming pared 8 bases from V and 0 bases from J, leaving 11 bases between.

The CDR3 nucleotides read TGCAGTGCTAGTAGCTGGGACAACCAAGAGACCCAGTACTTC. It encodes CSASSWDNQETQYF. The V call is TRBV20-1, the J call TRBJ2-5, with a tentative D call TRBD1 (6 bases). Germline V gene lookup returns CDR1 DFQATT and CDR2 SNEGSKA (reference sequence). Deletions cut 3 bases from V and 0 bases from J, with 11 bases between. CDR3 length: 14 residues.

The rearrangement joins TRBV4-3 to TRBJ2-5; D gene uncertain. V was pared by 0 bases and J by 0 bases, with 5 bases between. Per the germline V gene, CDR1 is LGHNA and CDR2 is YSLEER. The CDR3 is made up of 14 amino acids. This CDR3 is CASSQDAYQETQYF. The CDR3, as DNA: TGCGCCAGCAGCCAAGATGCGTACCAAGAGACCCAGTACTTC.

This clonotype was picked up many times. The chain employs TRBV6-2 or TRBV6-3 and TRBJ2-7; 7 bases fit TRBD2. Germline CDR1 and CDR2: MNHEY and SVGEGT. The CDR3 length is 17 residues. V shed 0 bases, J shed 0 bases, and the junction held 8 bases outside the gene matches. For the CDR3, the DNA is TGTGCCAGCAGTTACTCCTACCAGCGGGGCCACTCCTACGAGCAGTACTTC. Residues: CASSYSYQRGHSYEQYF.

A few counts support this clonotype. The V call is TRBV30, the J call TRBJ2-7; D not certain. Trimming stripped 0 bases from V and 3 bases from J, with 6 bases between. The germline V gene encodes CDR1 GTSNPN and CDR2 SVGIG (reference sequence). There are 12 residues in the CDR3. The CDR3 DNA sequence: TGTGCCTGGAGTGTTCGGCACTACGAGCAGTACTTC. Protein sequence: CAWSVRHYEQYF.

The chain has TRBV4-3 and TRBJ2-7; a possible D gene is TRBD1 (5 bases). This CDR3 contains 13 residues. The V gene's germline CDR1 is LGHNA and CDR2 YSLEER. The ends were cut back, 0 bases at V and 7 bases at J, with 10 bases in the middle. CDR3: CASSQDTRTEQYF. The CDR3 bases are TGCGCCAGCAGCCAAGATACAAGGACAGAGCAGTACTTC.

This clonotype was seen more than once but under ten times. The chain joins TRBV4-1 to TRBJ2-1; D is ambiguous. The V end lost 0 bases, the J end lost 2 bases, and 11 bases lay between the germline ends. Germline CDR1 MGHRA, CDR2 YSYEKL. The CDR3 contains 16 residues. The CDR3 nucleotides read TGCGCCAGCAGCCAAGATCGTCTTAAGGCCTACAATGAGCAGTTCTTC. Its translation is CASSQDRLKAYNEQFF.

V gene TRBV20-1 combines with J gene TRBJ2-3; D is tentatively TRBD1 or TRBD2 (5 bases each). The CDR3 loop spans 14 amino acids. Looked up from germline, CDR1 is DFQATT and CDR2 is SNEGSKA (reference sequence). V gave up 4 bases and J gave up 3 bases, with 14 bases separating them. The CDR3 DNA is TGCAGTGCTAAGACCCCGGGGCGGACAGATACGCAGTATTTT. The encoded protein is CSAKTPGRTDTQYF.

This clonotype has only a few counts. The genes are TRBV16 and TRBJ2-5; TRBD1 might be the D (7 bases). CDR3 length equals 13 residues. Germline V gene sequence: CDR1 KGHSY, CDR2 FQNENV. V lost 7 bases and J lost 5, with 14 bases in between. CDR3 region: CASTPQGRETQYF. CDR3 nucleotides: TGTGCCAGCACCCCACAGGGGAGGGAGACCCAGTACTTC.

The V call is TRBV12-5, the J call TRBJ2-3; 9 nucleotides align to TRBD1. The CDR3 sequence is 15 residues long. J lost 4 bases, V lost 1 base, and 3 bases had no gene match. Germline CDR1 reads LGHNT; CDR2 reads FRNRAP. This CDR3 reads CASGLGQGESDTQYF. The CDR3, as DNA: TGTGCTAGTGGTTTGGGACAGGGGGAGTCAGATACGCAGTATTTT.

A few counts support this clonotype. This chain links TRBV29-1 with TRBJ1-2; 7 bases are a match to TRBD1. V was clipped by 6 bases and J by 8 bases; unmatched bases: 9. The CDR3 is made up of 12 amino acids. Germline CDR1 reads SQVTM; CDR2 reads ANQGSEA. The chain's CDR3 is CSVEQGSRGYTF. CDR3 DNA: TGCAGCGTAGAACAGGGGTCGAGAGGCTACACCTTC.